The 10 T cell receptor beta chains in this list originate from one sample, sequenced in a study of identifying expanded T cells in peripheral blood. The data were produced by immunoSEQ multiplex PCR, yet TCRdb's version contains in-frame clones alone and is incomplete. The sample shows about 52,000 clones, roughly 80% of them seen only once. Input material: blood. The receptors were gathered from a person aged 18 to 70 in good health.

The gene calls are TRBV6-1 and TRBJ1-5, with D unresolved. Germline V lookup: CDR1 MNHNS, CDR2 SASEGT. V shed 6 bases and J shed 1 base, with 7 bases lying between them. The CDR3 has 13 residues. The CDR3 DNA sequence: TGTGCCAGCAGGGTGGGGAGCAATCAGCCCCAGCATTTT. It codes for CASRVGSNQPQHF.

V is TRBV5-1 and J is TRBJ2-1, with D possibly TRBD2 on 5 matching bases. The CDR3 is 16 residues long. Deletions cut 4 bases from V and 8 bases from J, with 22 bases between. Germline V lookup: CDR1 SGHRS, CDR2 YFSETQ. Here the CDR3 DNA reads TGCGCCAGCAGCCGAGGGTCCATATCACTTAACGATGAGCAGTTCTTC. Its translation: CASSRGSISLNDEQFF.

This clone turned up a few times. CDR3 bases: TGTGCCTGGAGTGTAAAGAAAGGGGGATCTTTGGCTGGAAACACCATATATTTT. Its protein product is CAWSVKKGGSLAGNTIYF. The V gene is TRBV30, the J gene TRBJ1-3, with D possibly being TRBD1 (6 bases). CDR1 and CDR2 from the germline V gene are GTSNPN and SVGIG (reference sequence). CDR3 length equals 18 residues. V lost 0 bases to trimming and J lost 2 bases, with 20 bases between them.

The V and J genes are TRBV18 and TRBJ1-1; D gene ambiguous. There are 13 residues in the CDR3. Per germline, CDR1 KGHSH and CDR2 LQKENI. Trimming stripped 4 bases from V and 3 bases from J, with 9 bases between. The CDR3, as DNA: TGTGCCAGCTCACTTCTTAGGGACACTGAAGCTTTCTTT. It translates to CASSLLRDTEAFF.

The chain is built from TRBV11-3 and TRBJ2-3, with 10 positions matching TRBD2. This CDR3 is built from 13 residues. CDR1 is SGHNT, CDR2 YENEEA, per germline. V gave up 3 bases and J gave up 9 bases; unmatched junction bases: 3. The CDR3 coding sequence is TGTGCCAGCAGCTTCGCTAGCGGGAGCACGCAGTATTTT. Translating gives CASSFASGSTQYF. The full variable domain, completed using reference TRBV11-3 and TRBJ2-3, is EAGVVQSPRYKIIEKKQPVAFWCNPISGHNTLYWYLQNLGQGPELLIRYENEEAVDDSQLPKDRFSAERLKGVDSTLKIQPAELGDSAVYLCASSFASGSTQYFGPGTRLTVL.

The chain links TRBV9 to TRBJ1-1; D ambiguous. CDR1 and CDR2 (germline): SGDLS, YYNGEE. The CDR3 totals 15 residues. The V end lost 0 bases, the J end lost 2 bases, and 11 bases lay between the germline ends. The CDR3 here is CASSVVPDGNTEAFF. The CDR3 DNA sequence: TGTGCCAGCAGCGTAGTTCCCGACGGAAACACTGAAGCTTTCTTT.

The genes are TRBV6-1 and TRBJ2-1, with 8 bases fitting TRBD2. The V and J ends lost 5 bases and 3 bases, in that order; junction bases with no gene match: 6. The germline V gene encodes CDR1 MNHNS and CDR2 SASEGT. The CDR3 loop spans 15 amino acids. CDR3 in amino acids: CASSRIAGNYNEQFF. The CDR3 DNA sequence: TGTGCCAGCAGTAGAATAGCGGGGAACTACAATGAGCAGTTCTTC.

V and J are TRBV4-2 and TRBJ2-1; 8 bases are shared with TRBD2. The germline CDR1 and CDR2 sequences are LGHNA and YNFKEQ. Unmatched junction bases numbered 3, after V lost 2 bases and J lost 6 bases. This CDR3 contains 14 residues. This chain's CDR3 is CASSQTSGVNEQFF. The CDR3 nucleotides read TGTGCCAGCAGCCAAACTAGCGGAGTCAATGAGCAGTTCTTC.

The rearrangement joins TRBV4-1 to TRBJ2-7; TRBD2 agrees at 9 bases. The CDR3 has 17 residues. J lost 4 bases, V lost 2 bases, and 12 bases had no gene match. Germline lookup yields CDR1 MGHRA and CDR2 YSYEKL. CDR3 coding DNA: TGCGCCAGCAGCCAATCCCCTCGCGGGAGGGCCGGTTACGAGCAGTACTTC. It is translated as CASSQSPRGRAGYEQYF.

V gene TRBV9 combines with J gene TRBJ2-1; TRBD1 aligns across 12 bases. Germline CDR1 SGDLS, CDR2 YYNGEE. CDR3 length: 16 amino acids. V lost 3 bases, J lost 6 bases, and 7 bases stayed unmatched. The CDR3 sequence is CASSAGGQGAPNEQFF. Written as DNA, the CDR3 is TGTGCCAGCAGCGCCGGGGGACAGGGGGCGCCCAATGAGCAGTTCTTC.